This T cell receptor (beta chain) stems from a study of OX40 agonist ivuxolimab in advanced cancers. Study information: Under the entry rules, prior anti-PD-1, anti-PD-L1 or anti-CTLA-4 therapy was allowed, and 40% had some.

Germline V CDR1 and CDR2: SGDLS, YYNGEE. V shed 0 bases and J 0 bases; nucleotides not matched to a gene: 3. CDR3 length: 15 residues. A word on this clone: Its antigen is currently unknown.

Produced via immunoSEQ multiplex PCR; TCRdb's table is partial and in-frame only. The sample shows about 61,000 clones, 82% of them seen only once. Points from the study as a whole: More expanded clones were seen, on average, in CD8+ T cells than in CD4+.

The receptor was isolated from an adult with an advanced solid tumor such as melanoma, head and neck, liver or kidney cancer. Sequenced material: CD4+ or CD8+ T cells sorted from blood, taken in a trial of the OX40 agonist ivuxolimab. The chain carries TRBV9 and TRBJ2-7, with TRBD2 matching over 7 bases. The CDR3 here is CASSVALADSYEQYF. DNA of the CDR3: TGTGCCAGCAGCGTAGCCCTAGCGGACTCCTACGAGCAGTACTTC.